The clone carrying this T cell receptor (beta chain) was seen a handful of times. Its antigen is not known. Germline CDR1 is DFQATT and CDR2 is SNEGSKA (reference sequence). The V segment lost 4 bases and the J segment 4 bases; nucleotides outside the gene matches: 17. The CDR3 covers 17 residues. Using unique molecular identifiers, the investigators prepared the TCRbeta library. MiXCR was run by TCRdb on the PCR reads, yielding one entry per CDR3 protein. The sample has some 600,000 distinct CDR3 sequences; approximately 12% are singletons. The data derive from a study of T-cell reconstitution after alpha-beta-depleted transplantation in children. Broader study findings: In patients about two months after transplant, alpha-beta T cells reportedly arose from several hundred expanded graft clones. Newly produced T cells mostly provided counts and TCRbeta diversity after one year, as hyperexpanded clones declined. Surviving recipient T cells and thymic progenitors accounted for the high day-60 TCRbeta diversity observed in some patients.

The receptor was derived from a male patient aged 5 to 17 who had a stem cell transplant for acute myeloid leukemia, so the T cells may come from the graft donor. Sequenced material: PBMCs, mostly from graft donor cells, taken 360 days after TCRalphabeta/CD19-depleted stem cell transplant. The chain links TRBV20-1 to TRBJ2-7; 9 bases align to TRBD2. The CDR3 nucleotides read TGCAGTGCTACCGGCAGCCCTAGACTAGCGGCCTCGTACGAGCAGTACTTC. The encoded protein is CSATGSPRLAASYEQYF.